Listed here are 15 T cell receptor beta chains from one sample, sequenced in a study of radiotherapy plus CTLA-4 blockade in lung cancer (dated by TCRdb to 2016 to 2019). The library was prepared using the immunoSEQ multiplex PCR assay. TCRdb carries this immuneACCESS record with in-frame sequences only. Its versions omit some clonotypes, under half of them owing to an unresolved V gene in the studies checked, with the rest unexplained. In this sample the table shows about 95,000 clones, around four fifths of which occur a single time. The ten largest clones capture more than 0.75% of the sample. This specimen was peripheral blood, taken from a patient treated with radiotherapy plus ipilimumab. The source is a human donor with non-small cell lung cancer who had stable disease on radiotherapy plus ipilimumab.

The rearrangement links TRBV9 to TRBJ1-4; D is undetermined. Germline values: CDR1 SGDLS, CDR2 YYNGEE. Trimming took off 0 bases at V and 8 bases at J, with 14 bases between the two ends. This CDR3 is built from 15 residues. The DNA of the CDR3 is TGTGCCAGCAGCGTAGAGGCGGCGGCTCGAGAAAAACTGTTTTTT. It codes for CASSVEAAAREKLFF.

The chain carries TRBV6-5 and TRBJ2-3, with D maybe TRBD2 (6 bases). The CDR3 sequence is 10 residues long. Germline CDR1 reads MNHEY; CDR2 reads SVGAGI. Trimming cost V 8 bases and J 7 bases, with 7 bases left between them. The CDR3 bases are TGTGCCAGCGGGGGGAATACGCAGTATTTT. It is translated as CASGGNTQYF.

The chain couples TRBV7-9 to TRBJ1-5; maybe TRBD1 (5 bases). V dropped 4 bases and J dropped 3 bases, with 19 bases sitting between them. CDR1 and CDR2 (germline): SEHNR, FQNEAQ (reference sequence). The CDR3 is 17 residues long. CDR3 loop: CASSYDPWDGNNQPQHF. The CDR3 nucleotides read TGTGCCAGCAGCTATGACCCCTGGGACGGTAACAATCAGCCCCAGCATTTT.

DNA of the CDR3: TGTGCCAGCAGTTTAGGGGGTGACTATGGCTACACCTTC. This gives the protein CASSLGGDYGYTF. The J gene is TRBJ1-2, the V gene TRBV28, with a possible D match to TRBD1 (5 bases). Germline CDR1 and CDR2: MDHEN and SYDVKM. V was cut by 2 bases and J by 3 bases, with 7 bases left in between. The CDR3 has 13 residues.

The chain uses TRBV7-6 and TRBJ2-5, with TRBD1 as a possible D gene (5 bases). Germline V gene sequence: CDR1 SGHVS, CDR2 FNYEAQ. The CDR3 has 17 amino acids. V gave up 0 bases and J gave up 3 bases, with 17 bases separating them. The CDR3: CASSLAPSFMTEETQYF. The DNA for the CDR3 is TGTGCCAGCAGCTTAGCTCCTTCCTTTATGACAGAAGAGACCCAGTACTTC.

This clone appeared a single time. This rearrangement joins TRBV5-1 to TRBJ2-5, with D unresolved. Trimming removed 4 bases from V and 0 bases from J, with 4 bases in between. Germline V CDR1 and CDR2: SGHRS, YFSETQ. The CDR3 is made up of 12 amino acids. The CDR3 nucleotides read TGCGCCAGCAGCCCAAACCAAGAGACCCAGTACTTC. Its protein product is CASSPNQETQYF.

This CDR3 is CASSHLGKGRANEKLFF. The CDR3 DNA reads TGCGCCAGCAGCCACCTAGGAAAGGGACGGGCTAATGAAAAACTGTTTTTT. The rearrangement uses TRBV4-1 and TRBJ1-4; weak D call: TRBD1 (5 bases). This CDR3 is 17 amino acids long. The germline CDR1 and CDR2 sequences are MGHRA and YSYEKL. Between the trimmed V and J ends, which lost 3 bases and 3 bases, there was a span of 17 bases.

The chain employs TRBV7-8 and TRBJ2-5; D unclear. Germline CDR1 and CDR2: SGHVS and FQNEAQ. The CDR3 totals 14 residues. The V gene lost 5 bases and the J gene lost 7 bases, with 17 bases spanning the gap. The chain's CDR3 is CASSPDPASSTQYF. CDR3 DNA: TGTGCCAGCAGCCCTGACCCGGCCTCCTCGACCCAGTACTTC.

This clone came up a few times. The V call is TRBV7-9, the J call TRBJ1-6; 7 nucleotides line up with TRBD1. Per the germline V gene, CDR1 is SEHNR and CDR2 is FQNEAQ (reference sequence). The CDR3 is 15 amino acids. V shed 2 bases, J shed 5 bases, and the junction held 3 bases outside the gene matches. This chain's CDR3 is CASSLSQGDNSPLHF. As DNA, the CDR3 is TGTGCCAGCAGCTTATCCCAGGGGGATAATTCACCCCTCCACTTT.

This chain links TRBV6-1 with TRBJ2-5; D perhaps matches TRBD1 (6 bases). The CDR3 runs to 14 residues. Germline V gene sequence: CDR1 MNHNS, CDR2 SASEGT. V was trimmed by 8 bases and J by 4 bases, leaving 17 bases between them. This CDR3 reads CASDQGLKGETQYF. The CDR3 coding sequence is TGTGCCAGCGATCAGGGGCTCAAAGGAGAGACCCAGTACTTC.

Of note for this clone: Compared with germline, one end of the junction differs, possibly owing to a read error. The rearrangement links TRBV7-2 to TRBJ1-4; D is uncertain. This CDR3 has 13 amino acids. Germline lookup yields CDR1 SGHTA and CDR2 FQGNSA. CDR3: CVSSLGNNEKLFF. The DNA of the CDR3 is TGTGTCAGCAGCTTGGGAAATAATGAAAAACTGTTTTTT.

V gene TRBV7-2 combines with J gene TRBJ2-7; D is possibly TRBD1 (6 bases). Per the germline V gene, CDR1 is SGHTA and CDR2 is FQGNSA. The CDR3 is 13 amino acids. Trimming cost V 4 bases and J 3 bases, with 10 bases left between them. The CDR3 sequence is CASSSGHIYEQYF. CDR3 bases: TGTGCCAGCAGCTCGGGACACATCTACGAGCAGTACTTC.

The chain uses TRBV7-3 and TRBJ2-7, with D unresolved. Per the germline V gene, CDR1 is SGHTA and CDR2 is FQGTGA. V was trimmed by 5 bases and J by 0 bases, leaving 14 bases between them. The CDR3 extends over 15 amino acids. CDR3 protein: CASSPQSGSSYEQYF. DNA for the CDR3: TGTGCCAGCAGCCCCCAGTCGGGCAGCTCCTACGAGCAGTACTTC.

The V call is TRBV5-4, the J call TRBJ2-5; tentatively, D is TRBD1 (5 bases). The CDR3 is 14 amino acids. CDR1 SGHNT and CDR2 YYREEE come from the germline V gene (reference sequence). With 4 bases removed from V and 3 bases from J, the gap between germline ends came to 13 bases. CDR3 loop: CASSRGSGKETQYF. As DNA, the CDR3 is TGTGCCAGCAGCAGGGGATCGGGTAAAGAGACCCAGTACTTC.

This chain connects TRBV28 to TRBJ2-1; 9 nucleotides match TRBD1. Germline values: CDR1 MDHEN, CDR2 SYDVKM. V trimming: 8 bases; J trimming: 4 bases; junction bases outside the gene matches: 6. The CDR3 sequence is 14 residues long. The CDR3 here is CASSGTGTYNEQFF. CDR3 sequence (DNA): TGTGCCAGCTCCGGGACAGGGACTTACAATGAGCAGTTCTTC.